The 21 T cell receptor beta chains listed next were all sequenced from one sample in a study of response to subunit inactivated influenza vaccine. Each CDR3 protein gets one entry after TCRdb re-called the RT-PCR reads with MiXCR. The sample yields about 650,000 distinct CDR3 sequences, around 16% seen once. Sequenced here: PBMCs from blood, sampled approximately 13 days after vaccination. The receptors were sampled from a man in his fifties who received an inactivated influenza vaccine.

This clonotype occurred many times. This chain connects TRBV5-1 to TRBJ2-7; a weak D match, TRBD2 (6 bases). The CDR3 totals 14 residues. V lost 0 bases to trimming and J lost 2 bases, with 9 bases between them. Germline-derived CDR1 and CDR2 are SGHRS and YFSETQ. The CDR3 loop reads CASSLGPGAYEQYF. The CDR3, as DNA: TGCGCCAGCAGCTTGGGCCCGGGGGCCTACGAGCAGTACTTC.

V is TRBV5-5 and J is TRBJ1-2; no clear D gene. This CDR3 spans 14 amino acids. Trimming left V 4 bases short and J 3 bases short, with 13 bases between. Germline V CDR1 and CDR2: SGHKS, YYEKEE (reference sequence). CDR3 amino acids: CASSRESLDYGYTF. The DNA of the CDR3 is TGTGCCAGCAGCAGGGAATCGCTTGACTATGGCTACACCTTC.

This clonotype was seen a few times. The chain carries TRBV20-1 and TRBJ2-6; tentatively, D is TRBD1 (5 bases). V shed 5 bases and J shed 0 bases, with 11 bases lying between them. Germline V CDR1 and CDR2: DFQATT, SNEGSKA (reference sequence). There are 15 residues in the CDR3. CDR3 region: CSARSQGSGANVLTF. As DNA, the CDR3 is TGCAGTGCTCGTTCTCAGGGCTCTGGGGCCAACGTCCTGACTTTC.

There are a few counts of this clonotype. This chain connects TRBV7-2 to TRBJ2-5; D call uncertain. Trimming stripped 1 base from V and 5 bases from J, with 11 bases between. CDR1 and CDR2 (germline): SGHTA, FQGNSA. This CDR3 comprises 14 residues. The DNA of the CDR3 is TGTGCCAGCAGCTTAGTGGTGGGGATCGAGACCCAGTACTTC. Amino acids: CASSLVVGIETQYF.

This clonotype has only a few counts. V gene TRBV12-3 or TRBV12-4 combines with J gene TRBJ2-3; D unresolved. The CDR3 sequence is 13 residues long. The V gene lost 5 bases and the J gene lost 5 bases, with 11 bases spanning the gap. The CDR3 spells CASSATWGDTQYF. DNA for the CDR3: TGTGCCAGCAGTGCAACTTGGGGAGATACGCAGTATTTT.

V gene TRBV10-3 combines with J gene TRBJ2-6, with D hard to call. Germline V gene sequence: CDR1 ENHRY, CDR2 SYGVKD. V shed 10 bases and J shed 1 base, with 17 bases lying between them. The CDR3 spans 16 residues. In DNA, the CDR3 is TGTGCCACTGGTGGTCCCAACCCATCTGGGGCCAACGTCCTGACTTTC. It translates to CATGGPNPSGANVLTF.

The chain has TRBV20-1 and TRBJ2-7, with D tentatively TRBD2 (6 bases). CDR1 and CDR2 from the germline V gene are DFQATT and SNEGSKA (reference sequence). Trimming cost V 0 bases and J 5 bases, with 11 bases left between them. The CDR3 extends over 13 amino acids. The CDR3 sequence is CSARDSLAHEQYF. Written as DNA, the CDR3 is TGCAGTGCTAGAGATAGCCTAGCGCACGAGCAGTACTTC.

This clonotype was detected only a few times. The CDR3, as DNA: TGTGCCAGCAGTTTACTGTTCTCTCCAGATACGCAGTATTTT. Its protein is CASSLLFSPDTQYF. The genes are TRBV12-3 or TRBV12-4 and TRBJ2-3; no definite D call. This CDR3 contains 14 residues. V shed 2 bases and J shed 4 bases, with 10 bases lying between them.

This clonotype came up many times. At one end, the junction sequence differs from germline, possibly due to a read error. V and J are TRBV12-3 or TRBV12-4 and TRBJ2-1; D is uncertain. The CDR3 extends over 12 amino acids. CDR3 sequence: CASSLDTNEQFF. The CDR3 DNA reads TGTGCCAGCAGCTTAGACACAAATGAGCAGTTCTTC.

The genes are TRBV28 and TRBJ2-2, with a weak D call TRBD2 (5 bases). Germline loops: CDR1 MDHEN, CDR2 SYDVKM. There are 13 residues in the CDR3. V lost 5 bases, J lost 5 bases, and 9 bases lay in between. CDR3 nucleotides: TGTGCCAGCAGTGGGGAGTTTACCGGGGAGCTGTTTTTT. Its translation: CASSGEFTGELFF. Looking up the rest from reference TRBV28 and TRBJ2-2 gives the full variable domain: DVKVTQSSRYLVKRTGEKVFLECVQDMDHENMFWYRQDPGLGLRLIYFSYDVKMKEKGDIPEGYSVSREKKERFSLILESASTNQTSMYLCASSGEFTGELFFGEGSRLTVL.

The chain combines TRBV6-6 with TRBJ2-7; D remains ambiguous. This CDR3 is 11 amino acids long. The germline gives CDR1 MNHNY, CDR2 SVGAGI (reference sequence). V was trimmed by 8 bases and J by 2 bases, leaving 7 bases between them. CDR3 sequence: CASGLTYEQYF. CDR3 bases: TGTGCCAGCGGGTTAACCTACGAGCAGTACTTC.

This clonotype was recorded many times. This chain links TRBV7-8 with TRBJ2-3; TRBD2 matches 11 bases. The V and J ends lost 4 bases and 10 bases, in that order; junction bases with no gene match: 7. Germline-derived CDR1 and CDR2 are SGHVS and FQNEAQ. The CDR3 is 14 amino acids. The CDR3 sequence is CASSSSPGLAAQYF. CDR3 nucleotides: TGTGCCAGCAGCTCCAGTCCGGGACTAGCGGCGCAGTATTTT.

This clonotype occurred a few times. The chain's CDR3 is CAISVGQLETQYF. The CDR3 DNA sequence: TGTGCCATCAGTGTCGGCCAGCTAGAGACCCAGTACTTC. The chain has TRBV10-3 and TRBJ2-5, with D unclear. The V end lost 4 bases, the J end lost 4 bases, and 10 bases lay between the germline ends. CDR1 and CDR2 from the germline V gene are ENHRY and SYGVKD. The length of the CDR3 is 13 residues.

This clonotype was found many times. V usage is TRBV7-3 and J usage is TRBJ2-5; D is unclear. The germline V gene has CDR1 SGHTA and CDR2 FQGTGA. CDR3 length: 13 residues. The V and J ends lost 3 bases and 5 bases respectively, with 10 bases between them. CDR3 in amino acids: CASSFGERETQYF. The DNA of the CDR3 is TGTGCCAGCAGCTTTGGTGAACGGGAGACCCAGTACTTC.

This clonotype has just a few counts. This chain joins TRBV29-1 and TRBJ1-1; TRBD1 is a possible D gene (6 bases). The germline gives CDR1 SQVTM, CDR2 ANQGSEA. CDR3 length: 11 amino acids. V was pared by 6 bases and J by 8 bases, with 13 bases between. DNA of the CDR3: TGCAGCGTGACGGGTACAGGGGAAGCTTTCTTT. Encoded protein: CSVTGTGEAFF.

The V and J genes are TRBV9 and TRBJ1-2, with D hard to call. This CDR3 has 15 residues. The germline V and J ends were trimmed by 3 bases and 3 bases, with 15 bases remaining between them. Per germline, CDR1 SGDLS and CDR2 YYNGEE. The CDR3 region is CASSGPTPRDYGYTF. The DNA of the CDR3 is TGTGCCAGCAGCGGACCCACCCCAAGGGACTATGGCTACACCTTC.

The chain employs TRBV4-3 and TRBJ1-2; no clear D gene. The CDR3 covers 14 residues. The germline CDR1 and CDR2 sequences are LGHNA and YSLEER. V lost 9 bases and J 0 bases, leaving 14 bases between the germline ends. CDR3 nucleotides: TGCGCCAGTGCGCGCGCCCTGACTAACTATGGCTACACCTTC. It specifies CASARALTNYGYTF.

This clonotype appeared many times. CDR3: CASSLRRSAYNEQFF. In DNA form, the CDR3 reads TGTGCCAGCAGTTTACGGAGGTCCGCCTACAATGAGCAGTTCTTC. The chain recombines TRBV12-3 or TRBV12-4 with TRBJ2-1, with D tentatively TRBD2 (5 bases). This CDR3 is built from 15 residues. V dropped 2 bases and J dropped 2 bases, with 10 bases sitting between them.

Ten or more counts support this clonotype. The chain carries TRBV2 and TRBJ2-2; no definite D call. CDR1 and CDR2 from the germline V gene are SNHLY and FYNNEI. V was clipped by 4 bases and J by 3 bases, with 6 bases between them. This CDR3 comprises 13 residues. The DNA of the CDR3 is TGTGCCAGCAGTGTTGTGGACACCGGGGAGCTGTTTTTT. Translating it yields CASSVVDTGELFF.

The CDR3 sequence: CASSLGFYTLRGPDTQYF. CDR3 coding DNA: TGTGCCAGCAGCTTAGGATTCTACACCCTCCGCGGCCCAGATACGCAGTATTTT. This chain joins TRBV11-2 and TRBJ2-3; no clear D. V was pared by 1 base and J by 4 bases, with 21 bases between. The CDR3 covers 18 residues. Germline V gene data show CDR1 as SGHAT and CDR2 as FQNNGV.

The chain has TRBV28 and TRBJ2-7; D perhaps matches TRBD1 (5 bases). V lost 7 bases and J lost 5, with 18 bases in between. This CDR3 is built from 14 residues. Germline V gene sequence: CDR1 MDHEN, CDR2 SYDVKM. The CDR3 bases are TGTGCCAGCAAGTCGGCAGGGCTCTACAACGAGCAGTACTTC. Its translation: CASKSAGLYNEQYF.